The present TCR beta chain was sequenced within a study of shared clonotypes between healthy human individuals. J lost 2 bases, V lost 4 bases, and 11 bases had no gene match. The CDR3 has 17 amino acids. CDR1 and CDR2 (germline): SGHNT, YYREEE (reference sequence). The assay was run at deep level. Each subset's genomic DNA was split evenly across several immunoSEQ plates. Libraries were prepared by immunoSEQ multiplex PCR; TCRdb keeps only in-frame clonotypes and omits some of them. The sample has approximately 1,500,000 clones, nearly 99% seen once. This clone was observed once. The V gene is TRBV5-4, the J gene TRBJ2-3; the match to TRBD1 covers 9 bases. The sequenced material came from naive CD4+ T cells sorted from blood. Subset indicated: CD45RA+ positively selected. The sequence was collected from a man younger than 45 in good health. The CDR3 reads CASSVIPGQGFTDTQYF. The CDR3 DNA reads as TGTGCCAGCAGCGTTATTCCGGGACAGGGTTTCACAGATACGCAGTATTTT.